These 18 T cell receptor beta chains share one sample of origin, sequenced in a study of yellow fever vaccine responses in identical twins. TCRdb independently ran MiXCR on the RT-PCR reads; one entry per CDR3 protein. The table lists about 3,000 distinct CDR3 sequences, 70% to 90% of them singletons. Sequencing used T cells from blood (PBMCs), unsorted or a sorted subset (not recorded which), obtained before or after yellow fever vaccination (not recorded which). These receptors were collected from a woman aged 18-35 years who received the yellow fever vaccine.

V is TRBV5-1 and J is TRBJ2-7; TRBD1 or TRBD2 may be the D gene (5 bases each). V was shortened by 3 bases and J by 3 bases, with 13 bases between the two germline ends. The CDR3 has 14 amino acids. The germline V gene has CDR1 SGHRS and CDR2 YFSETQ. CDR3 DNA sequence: TGCGCCAGCAGCTCCTGGGACGGAAGCTACGAGCAGTACTTC. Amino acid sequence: CASSSWDGSYEQYF.

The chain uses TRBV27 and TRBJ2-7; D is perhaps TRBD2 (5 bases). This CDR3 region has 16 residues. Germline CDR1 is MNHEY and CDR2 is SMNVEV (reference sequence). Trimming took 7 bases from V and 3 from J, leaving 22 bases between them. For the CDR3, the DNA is TGTGCCAGCATTGAGCTAAGCGGTGTAAAATTCTACGAGCAGTACTTC. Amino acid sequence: CASIELSGVKFYEQYF.

Written as DNA, the CDR3 is TGTGCCTCCGGAGTGGCGTCAAATTCCTACGAGCAGTACTTC. This gives the protein CASGVASNSYEQYF. The chain carries TRBV27 and TRBJ2-7; the D is unclear. The CDR3 covers 14 residues. V was trimmed by 11 bases and J by 1 base, leaving 18 bases between them. Looked up from germline, CDR1 is MNHEY and CDR2 is SMNVEV (reference sequence).

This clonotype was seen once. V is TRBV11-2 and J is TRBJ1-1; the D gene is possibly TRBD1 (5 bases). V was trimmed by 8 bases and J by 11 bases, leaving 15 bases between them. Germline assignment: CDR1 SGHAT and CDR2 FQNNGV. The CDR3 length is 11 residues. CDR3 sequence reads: CASASGIAAFF. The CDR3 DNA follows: TGTGCCAGCGCTTCAGGGATTGCGGCTTTCTTT.

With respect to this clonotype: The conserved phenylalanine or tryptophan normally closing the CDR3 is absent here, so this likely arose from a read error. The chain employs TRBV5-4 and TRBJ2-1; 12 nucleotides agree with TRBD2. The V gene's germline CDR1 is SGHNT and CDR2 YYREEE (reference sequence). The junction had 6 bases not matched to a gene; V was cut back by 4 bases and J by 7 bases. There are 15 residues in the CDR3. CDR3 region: CASSRLAGAPNEQFL. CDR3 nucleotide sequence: TGTGCCAGCAGCAGACTAGCGGGGGCCCCAAATGAGCAGTTCCTC.

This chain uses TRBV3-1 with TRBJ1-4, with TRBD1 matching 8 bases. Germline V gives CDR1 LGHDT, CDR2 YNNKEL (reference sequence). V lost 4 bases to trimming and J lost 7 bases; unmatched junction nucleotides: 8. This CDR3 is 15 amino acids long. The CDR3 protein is CASSPRTGSSEKLFF. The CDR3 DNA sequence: TGTGCCAGCAGCCCGCGGACAGGGTCTAGTGAAAAACTGTTTTTT.

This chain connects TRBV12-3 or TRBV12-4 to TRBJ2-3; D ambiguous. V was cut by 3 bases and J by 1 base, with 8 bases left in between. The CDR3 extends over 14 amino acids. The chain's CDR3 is CASSFRDGTDTQYF. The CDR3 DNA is TGTGCCAGCAGTTTTCGTGACGGCACAGATACGCAGTATTTT.

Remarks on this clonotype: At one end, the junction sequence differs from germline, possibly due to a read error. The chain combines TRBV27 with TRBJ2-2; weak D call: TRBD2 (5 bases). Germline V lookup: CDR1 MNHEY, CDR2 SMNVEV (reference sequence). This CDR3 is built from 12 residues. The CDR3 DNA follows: TGTGCCAGCAGTACGAACACCGGGGAGCTGTTCTTT. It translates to CASSTNTGELFF.

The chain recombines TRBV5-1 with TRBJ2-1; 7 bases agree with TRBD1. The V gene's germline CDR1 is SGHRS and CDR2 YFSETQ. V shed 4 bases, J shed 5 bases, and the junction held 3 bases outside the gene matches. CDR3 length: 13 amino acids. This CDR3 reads CASSPDRNNEQFF. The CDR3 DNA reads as TGCGCCAGCAGCCCGGACAGGAACAATGAGCAGTTCTTC.

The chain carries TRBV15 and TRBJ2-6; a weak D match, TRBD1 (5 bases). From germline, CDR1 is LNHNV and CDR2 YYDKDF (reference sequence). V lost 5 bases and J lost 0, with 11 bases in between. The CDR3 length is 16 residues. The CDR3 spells CATSPARDSGANVLTF. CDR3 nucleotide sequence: TGTGCCACCAGCCCCGCCAGGGACTCTGGGGCCAACGTCCTGACTTTC. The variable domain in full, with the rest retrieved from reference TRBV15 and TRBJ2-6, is DAMVIQNPRYQVTQFGKPVTLSCSQTLNHNVMYWYQQKSSQAPKLLFHYYDKDFNNEADTPDNFQSRRPNTSFCFLDIRSPGLGDTAMYLCATSPARDSGANVLTFGAGSRLTVL.

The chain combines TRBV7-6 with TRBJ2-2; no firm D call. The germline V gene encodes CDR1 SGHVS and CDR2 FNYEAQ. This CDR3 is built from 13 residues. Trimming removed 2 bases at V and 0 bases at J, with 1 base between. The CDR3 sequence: CASSLPNTGELFF. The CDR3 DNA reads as TGTGCCAGCAGCTTACCGAACACCGGGGAGCTGTTTTTT.

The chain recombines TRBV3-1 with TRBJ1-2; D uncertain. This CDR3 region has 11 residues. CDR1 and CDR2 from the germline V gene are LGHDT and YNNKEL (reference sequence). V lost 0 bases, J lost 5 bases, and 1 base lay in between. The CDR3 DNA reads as TGTGCCAGCAGCCAAGAGTATGGCTACACCTTC. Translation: CASSQEYGYTF. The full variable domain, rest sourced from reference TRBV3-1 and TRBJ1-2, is DTAVSQTPKYLVTQMGNDKSIKCEQNLGHDTMYWYKQDSKKFLKIMFSYNNKELIINETVPNRFSPKSPDKAHLNLHINSLELGDSAVYFCASSQEYGYTFGSGTRLTVV.

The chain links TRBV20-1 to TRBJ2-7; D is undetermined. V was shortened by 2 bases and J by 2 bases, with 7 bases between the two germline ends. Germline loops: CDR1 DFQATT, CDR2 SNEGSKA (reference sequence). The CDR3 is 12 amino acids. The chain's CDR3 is CSARMDTYEQYF. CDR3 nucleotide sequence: TGCAGTGCTAGAATGGATACCTACGAGCAGTACTTC.

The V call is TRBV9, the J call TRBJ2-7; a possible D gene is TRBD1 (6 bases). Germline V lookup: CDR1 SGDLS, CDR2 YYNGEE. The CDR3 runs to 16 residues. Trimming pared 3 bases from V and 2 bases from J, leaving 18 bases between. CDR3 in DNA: TGTGCCAGCAGCGCCCGGACAGTCGAGCTCACCTACGAGCAGTACTTC. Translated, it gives CASSARTVELTYEQYF.

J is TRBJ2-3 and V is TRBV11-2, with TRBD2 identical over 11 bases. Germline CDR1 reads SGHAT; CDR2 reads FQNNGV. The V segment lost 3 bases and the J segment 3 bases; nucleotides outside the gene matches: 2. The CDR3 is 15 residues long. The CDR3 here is CASSFSGGATDTQYF. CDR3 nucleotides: TGTGCCAGCAGCTTTAGCGGGGGGGCAACAGATACGCAGTATTTT.

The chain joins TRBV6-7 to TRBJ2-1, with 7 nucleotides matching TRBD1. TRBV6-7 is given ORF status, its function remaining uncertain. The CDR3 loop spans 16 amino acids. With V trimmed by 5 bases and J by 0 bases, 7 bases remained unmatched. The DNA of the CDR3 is TGTGCCAGCAGTCGGGGACAGCTGAGCTCCTACAATGAGCAGTTCTTC. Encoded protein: CASSRGQLSSYNEQFF.

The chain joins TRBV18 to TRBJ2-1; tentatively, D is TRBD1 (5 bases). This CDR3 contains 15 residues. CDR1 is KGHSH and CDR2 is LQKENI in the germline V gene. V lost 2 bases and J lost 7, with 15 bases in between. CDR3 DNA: TGTGCCAGCTCACCAGGGGATCCCAAGGGGAATGAGCAGTTCTTC. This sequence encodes CASSPGDPKGNEQFF.

The CDR3 coding sequence is TGTGCCAGCTCAATAGGAACTAGCGGCCAAGAGACCCAGTACTTC. It is translated as CASSIGTSGQETQYF. The J gene is TRBJ2-5, the V gene TRBV18, with TRBD2 matching 8 bases. V lost 5 bases and J lost 1; bases outside the gene matches: 6. The CDR3 length is 15 residues. The germline CDR1 and CDR2 sequences are KGHSH and LQKENI.